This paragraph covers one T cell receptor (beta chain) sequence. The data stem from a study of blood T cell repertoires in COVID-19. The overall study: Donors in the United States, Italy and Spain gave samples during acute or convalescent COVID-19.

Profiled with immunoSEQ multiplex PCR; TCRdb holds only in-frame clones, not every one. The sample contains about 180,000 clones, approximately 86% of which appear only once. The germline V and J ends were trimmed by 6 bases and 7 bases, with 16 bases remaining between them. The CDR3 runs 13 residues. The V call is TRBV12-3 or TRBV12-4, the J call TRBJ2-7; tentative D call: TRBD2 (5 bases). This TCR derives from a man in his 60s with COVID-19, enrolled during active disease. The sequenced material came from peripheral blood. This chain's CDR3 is CASSRTAGGEQYF. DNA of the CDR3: TGTGCCAGCAGCCGGACTGCTGGTGGAGAGCAGTACTTC.